The 13 T cell receptor beta chains listed next were all sequenced from one sample in a study of blood T cell repertoires in COVID-19. Some clones are missing from TCRdb's copy, which holds only in-frame ones; the method was immunoSEQ multiplex PCR. The table records about 160,000 clones, 80% of them present only once. What was sequenced was PBMCs or T cells enriched from blood (not recorded which). The receptors stem from a man between 35 and 55 years old who had recovered from COVID-19.

On this clone: An end of the junction differs from the germline gene, which may be a read error. The rearrangement links TRBV19 to TRBJ2-3; TRBD1 matches 11 bases. The CDR3 consists of 12 residues. Germline values: CDR1 LNHDA, CDR2 SQIVND (reference sequence). CDR3 nucleotides: TGTGCCAGTAGTATAGGGGGACAGGGGGAAGTATTT. Translating it yields CASSIGGQGEVF.

This clone was observed a single time. This chain links TRBV2 with TRBJ2-3, with TRBD2 matching 9 bases. V dropped 8 bases and J dropped 5; count of bases not matched to a gene: 5. This CDR3 region has 13 residues. Germline V gene data show CDR1 as SNHLY and CDR2 as FYNNEI. Here the CDR3 reads CASGAGGEDTQYF. The CDR3 DNA follows: TGTGCCAGCGGCGCGGGGGGGGAAGATACGCAGTATTTT.

The rearrangement links TRBV6-1 to TRBJ2-5; maybe TRBD1 (6 bases). Looked up from germline, CDR1 is MNHNS and CDR2 is SASEGT. V shed 0 bases and J shed 5 bases, with 13 bases lying between them. This CDR3 region has 15 residues. The DNA of the CDR3 is TGTGCCAGCAGTGAAGCCCCCCACAGGGTGGAGACCCAGTACTTC. It is translated as CASSEAPHRVETQYF.

The chain uses TRBV5-1 and TRBJ2-3, with TRBD2 identical over 9 bases. CDR1 and CDR2 from the germline V gene are SGHRS and YFSETQ. The CDR3 loop spans 16 amino acids. V was clipped by 0 bases and J by 3 bases; unmatched bases: 5. The CDR3 sequence: CASSLDAGGRTDTQYF. The CDR3 nucleotides are TGCGCCAGCAGCTTGGATGCGGGGGGGCGGACAGATACGCAGTATTTT.

V is TRBV30 and J is TRBJ2-3; D is possibly TRBD2 (5 bases). V gave up 0 bases and J gave up 15 bases, with 13 bases separating them. From germline, CDR1 is GTSNPN and CDR2 SVGIG (reference sequence). This CDR3 has 11 residues. In DNA form, the CDR3 reads TGTGCCTGGAGTGTACTTCGGACTGGATATTTT. Translating it yields CAWSVLRTGYF.

V is TRBV9 and J is TRBJ2-1; TRBD2 agrees at 7 bases. The CDR3 has 16 residues. Trimming took 4 bases from V and 4 from J; bases not matched to a gene: 11. CDR1 and CDR2 (germline): SGDLS, YYNGEE. CDR3 coding DNA: TGTGCCAGCAGCCACAAGACGCCTAGCGGATACAATGAGCAGTTCTTC. It yields the protein CASSHKTPSGYNEQFF.

V and J are TRBV3-1 (or the pseudogene TRBV3-2) and TRBJ1-2, with TRBD1 matching over 9 bases. The germline gives CDR1 LGHDT, CDR2 YNNKEL (reference sequence). The CDR3 is made up of 14 amino acids. With V trimmed by 3 bases and J by 8 bases, 7 bases remained unmatched. The CDR3 loop is CASSQGTGKNGYTF. The CDR3 DNA follows: TGTGCCAGCAGCCAGGGGACAGGGAAGAACGGCTACACCTTC.

The chain is built from TRBV2 and TRBJ1-3; possibly TRBD1 for D (6 bases). The CDR3 runs to 18 residues. The V gene lost 5 bases and the J gene lost 1 base, with 21 bases spanning the gap. CDR1 and CDR2 from the germline V gene are SNHLY and FYNNEI. Here the CDR3 reads CASSRAQGARRSGNTIYF. Here the CDR3 DNA reads TGTGCCAGCAGTAGGGCACAGGGCGCGCGAAGGTCTGGAAACACCATATATTTT.

J is TRBJ1-5 and V is TRBV30; 7 nucleotides match TRBD1. V gave up 5 bases and J gave up 7 bases; unmatched junction bases: 14. Germline-derived CDR1 and CDR2 are GTSNPN and SVGIG (reference sequence). CDR3 length: 15 residues. CDR3 amino acids: CAWGPGGQPFQPQHF. CDR3 nucleotide sequence: TGTGCCTGGGGACCAGGGGGACAGCCCTTCCAGCCCCAGCATTTT.

The CDR3 reads CATSRGTNNQPQHF. CDR3 sequence (DNA): TGTGCCACCAGCAGAGGAACTAACAATCAGCCCCAGCATTTT. The chain links TRBV15 to TRBJ1-5; D gene uncertain. The germline CDR1 and CDR2 sequences are LNHNV and YYDKDF (reference sequence). The V end lost 1 base, the J end lost 3 bases, and 7 bases lay between the germline ends. The CDR3 has 14 residues.

The J gene is TRBJ2-4, the V gene TRBV2; TRBD1 matches 8 bases. Germline V gene data show CDR1 as SNHLY and CDR2 as FYNNEI. The CDR3 spans 15 residues. Trimming cost V 6 bases and J 1 base; bases outside gene matches: 5. The CDR3 loop is CASRATGGAKNIQYF. The CDR3 coding sequence is TGTGCCAGCAGGGCAACAGGGGGGGCCAAAAACATTCAGTACTTC.

This clone was found once. The genes are TRBV7-9 and TRBJ2-4; 9 positions match TRBD2. After removal of 6 bases from V and 0 bases from J, the junction contained 9 bases not matched to a gene. The CDR3 runs 17 residues. Germline V CDR1 and CDR2: SEHNR, FQNEAQ (reference sequence). This CDR3 reads CASSSSLAGLAKNIQYF. The CDR3 DNA sequence: TGTGCCAGCAGTTCATCGCTAGCGGGGTTAGCCAAAAACATTCAGTACTTC.

The V gene is TRBV25-1, the J gene TRBJ1-4, with D uncertain. Germline V gives CDR1 MGHDK, CDR2 SYGVNS. The CDR3 runs to 14 residues. V lost 2 bases to trimming and J lost 8 bases, with 12 bases between them. The CDR3 loop is CASSEGPGGEKLFF. DNA for the CDR3: TGTGCCAGCAGTGAAGGGCCCGGAGGGGAAAAACTGTTTTTT.